This TCR beta chain was identified in a study of shared clonotypes between healthy human individuals. For the study at large: There were three CD4 naive, three CD4 memory, two CD8 naive and one CD8 memory plates per donor. General study points: A handful of donors had about 5% of their naive CD4 clonotypes in common. Researchers sampled only blood; tissue repertoires likely differ.

This clone showed up many times. Its antigen is unidentified. This same CDR3 is encoded by further DNA sequences in the sample. Trimming took 0 bases from V and 4 from J, leaving 7 bases between them. CDR3 size: 14 residues. CDR1 is MGHRA and CDR2 is YSYEKL in the germline V gene. CD4+ cells were split into CD45RA+ naive and CD45RA-negative memory subsets. The table came from immunoSEQ multiplex PCR; TCRdb's copy has only in-frame clones and leaves some out. The sample lists roughly 640,000 clones, roughly 70% occurring once. The sequencing sample was made of memory CD4+ T cells sorted from blood. The sample's subset: CD45RA-negative fraction. The clonotype originates from a woman aged 25 to 45 in good health. This chain joins TRBV4-1 and TRBJ1-5, with D perhaps matching TRBD1 (5 bases). The CDR3 DNA sequence: TGCGCCAGCAGCCAAGATCAGGGAAATCAGCCCCAGCATTTT. Translation gives CASSQDQGNQPQHF.